These 20 T cell receptor beta chains originate from one sample sequenced in a study of T cell repertoires in cytomegalovirus infection. TCRdb reanalysed the reads using MiXCR and keeps one entry per CDR3 protein. The table shows a few hundred thousand distinct CDR3 sequences, with approximately 9.5% occurring only once. The sequenced sample consisted of PBMCs. These receptors were obtained from a human donor in good health (CMV status not recorded). Some clones in this sample may be carry-over from other donors' samples.

This clonotype has a count of ten or more. The CDR3 bases are TGTGCCAGCAGTTTACACCTACAGGAAGCGAACACCGGGGAGCTGTTTTTT. This gives the protein CASSLHLQEANTGELFF. This sequence joins TRBV28 and TRBJ2-2, with D perhaps TRBD1 (5 bases). The CDR3 is made up of 17 amino acids. CDR1 is MDHEN, CDR2 SYDVKM, per germline. V was pared by 2 bases and J by 0 bases, with 13 bases between.

In this sample, this clonotype turned up a few times. The chain carries TRBV28 and TRBJ1-6; perhaps TRBD1 as D (5 bases). V shed 7 bases and J shed 7 bases, with 14 bases lying between them. In germline, CDR1 is MDHEN, CDR2 SYDVKM. The CDR3 length is 14 residues. This CDR3 reads CASTVQQGNSPLHF. CDR3 bases: TGTGCCAGCACCGTTCAGCAGGGCAATTCACCCCTCCACTTT.

The V call is TRBV4-3, the J call TRBJ1-5; possibly TRBD1 for D (5 bases). The V end lost 4 bases, the J end lost 9 bases, and 13 bases lay between the germline ends. Germline-derived CDR1 and CDR2 are LGHNA and YSLEER. The CDR3 spans 13 residues. The CDR3 nucleotides read TGCGCCAGCAGCCGGGGCAGTGAGGGGCCCCAGCATTTT. Translated: CASSRGSEGPQHF.

This clonotype was seen repeatedly, ten times or more. V and J are TRBV5-1 and TRBJ2-3, with D perhaps TRBD1 (6 bases). In germline, CDR1 is SGHRS, CDR2 YFSETQ. CDR3 length equals 16 residues. Trimming shortened V by 4 bases and J by 2 bases, and 17 bases separated the two germline ends. CDR3 protein: CASSPRGDYTTDTQYF. The CDR3 DNA sequence: TGCGCCAGCAGCCCCAGGGGTGACTATACCACAGATACGCAGTATTTT. The variable domain in full, with the rest retrieved from reference TRBV5-1 and TRBJ2-3, is KAGVTQTPRYLIKTRGQQVTLSCSPISGHRSVSWYQQTPGQGLQFLFEYFSETQRNKGNFPGRFSGRQFSNSRSEMNVSTLELGDSALYLCASSPRGDYTTDTQYFGPGTRLTVL.

As regards this clonotype: A much larger clone differs from this one at a single base, so this may be a read error. The rearrangement joins TRBV12-3 or TRBV12-4 to TRBJ1-4; no clear D. The V end lost 10 bases, the J end lost 2 bases, and 17 bases lay between the germline ends. The CDR3 contains 15 residues. This CDR3 is CATCWRGSTNEKLFF. The CDR3, as DNA: TGTGCCACTTGTTGGCGGGGTTCGACTAATGAAAAACTGTTTTTT.

This sequence joins TRBV23-1 and TRBJ1-1, with TRBD1 matching 9 bases. TRBV23-1 is noted as an ORF with a role that remains uncertain. J gave up 1 base and V 0 bases, and 3 bases lay outside the gene matches. There are 16 residues in the CDR3. The CDR3: CASSQSGGQGNTEAFF. CDR3 nucleotide sequence: TGCGCCAGCAGTCAATCGGGGGGACAGGGGAACACTGAAGCTTTCTTT.

This clonotype was seen more than once but under ten times. The chain uses TRBV28 and TRBJ1-1; D is unresolved. Germline CDR1 MDHEN, CDR2 SYDVKM. The CDR3 sequence is 12 residues long. V was shortened by 5 bases and J by 10 bases, with 14 bases between the two germline ends. The CDR3 DNA is TGTGCCAGCAGTCCCTATCCGGCGGGAGCTTTCTTT. It yields the protein CASSPYPAGAFF. Drawing the rest from reference TRBV28 and TRBJ1-1, the complete variable domain is DVKVTQSSRYLVKRTGEKVFLECVQDMDHENMFWYRQDPGLGLRLIYFSYDVKMKEKGDIPEGYSVSREKKERFSLILESASTNQTSMYLCASSPYPAGAFFGQGTRLTVV.

This clonotype has a handful of counts. The V gene is TRBV19, the J gene TRBJ1-2; 8 positions match TRBD1. Trimming cost V 9 bases and J 7 bases; bases outside gene matches: 13. This CDR3 is 14 amino acids long. Per the germline V gene, CDR1 is LNHDA and CDR2 is SQIVND (reference sequence). In nucleotides, the CDR3 is TGTGCCAGCAGCAACAGGGGGGAGCCGGGTGGCTACACCTTC. Translated, it gives CASSNRGEPGGYTF.

This clonotype occurred a few times. The rearrangement joins TRBV13 to TRBJ2-2; TRBD2 matches 12 bases. The CDR3 consists of 15 residues. The ends lost 5 bases at V and 7 bases at J; junction bases unmatched: 5. Germline CDR1 reads PRHDT; CDR2 reads FYEKMQ (reference sequence). CDR3 amino acids: CASSGLAGFLGELFF. The CDR3, as DNA: TGTGCCAGCAGCGGACTAGCGGGGTTCCTCGGGGAGCTGTTTTTT.

This clonotype was counted ten times or more. V usage is TRBV7-2 and J usage is TRBJ2-1; tentatively, D is TRBD1 (6 bases). The V gene lost 7 bases and the J gene lost 10 bases, with 23 bases spanning the gap. The CDR3 is made up of 15 amino acids. Germline CDR1 reads SGHTA; CDR2 reads FQGNSA. CDR3 in amino acids: CASTDPGDPGREQFF. The CDR3 DNA is TGTGCCAGCACCGACCCAGGGGACCCGGGCCGCGAGCAGTTCTTC.

This clonotype was observed at least ten times. The V and J genes are TRBV7-6 and TRBJ2-2; 10 nucleotides align to TRBD1. CDR1 is SGHVS and CDR2 is FNYEAQ in the germline V gene. The CDR3 covers 15 residues. V gave up 3 bases and J gave up 4 bases; unmatched junction bases: 2. CDR3 in amino acids: CASSFGTGATGELFF. CDR3 in DNA: TGTGCCAGCAGCTTTGGGACAGGGGCCACCGGGGAGCTGTTTTTT. The full variable domain, in which reference TRBV7-6 and TRBJ2-2 provide the parts outside the CDR3, is GAGVSQSPRYKVTKRGQDVALRCDPISGHVSLYWYRQALGQGPEFLTYFNYEAQQDKSGLPNDRFSAERPEGSISTLTIQRTEQRDSAMYRCASSFGTGATGELFFGEGSRLTVL.

This clonotype was counted at least ten times. This chain connects TRBV9 to TRBJ1-1, with D hard to call. There are 13 residues in the CDR3. The germline gives CDR1 SGDLS, CDR2 YYNGEE. Between the trimmed V and J ends, which lost 3 bases and 3 bases, there was a span of 9 bases. Here the CDR3 reads CASSEQSHTEAFF. CDR3 in DNA: TGTGCCAGCAGCGAACAGAGCCACACTGAAGCTTTCTTT.

This clonotype was detected ten times or more. V is TRBV7-8 and J is TRBJ2-1, with TRBD2 matching 11 bases. The germline CDR1 and CDR2 sequences are SGHVS and FQNEAQ. Losses at the gene ends were 10 bases for V and 4 bases for J; bases not matched to a gene: 12. This CDR3 is 16 amino acids long. Written as DNA, the CDR3 is TGTGCCACTAAACCGGGCATAGCGGGAGGGTACAATGAGCAGTTCTTC. This gives the protein CATKPGIAGGYNEQFF. Full variable domain (outside the CDR3, taken from reference TRBV7-8 and TRBJ2-1): GAGVSQSPRYKVAKRGQDVALRCDPISGHVSLFWYQQALGQGPEFLTYFQNEAQLDKSGLPSDRFFAERPEGSVSTLKIQRTQQEDSAVYLCATKPGIAGGYNEQFFGPGTRLTVL.

This clonotype showed up many times. The chain employs TRBV7-2 and TRBJ1-5, with D unclear. Germline V gene data show CDR1 as SGHTA and CDR2 as FQGNSA. The V end lost 4 bases, the J end lost 3 bases, and 7 bases lay between the germline ends. The CDR3 contains 13 residues. The DNA of the CDR3 is TGTGCCAGCAGCTGGCGAAACAATCAGCCCCAGCATTTT. It translates to CASSWRNNQPQHF.

The sample holds many counts of this clonotype. This rearrangement joins TRBV6-2 or TRBV6-3 to TRBJ2-1, with D uncertain. Trimming removed 2 bases at V and 7 bases at J, with 6 bases between. Per the germline V gene, CDR1 is MNHEY and CDR2 is SVGEGT. The CDR3 consists of 12 residues. CDR3 residues: CASSYGQNEQFF. CDR3 DNA: TGTGCCAGCAGTTACGGCCAGAATGAGCAGTTCTTC.

This clonotype has more than one count but fewer than ten. The J gene is TRBJ2-3, the V gene TRBV7-6; D gene ambiguous. Germline CDR1 SGHVS, CDR2 FNYEAQ. This CDR3 region has 13 residues. V lost 3 bases and J lost 6, with 10 bases in between. This chain's CDR3 is CASSLTGMDTQYF. CDR3 DNA: TGTGCCAGCAGCTTGACGGGTATGGATACGCAGTATTTT.

Written as DNA, the CDR3 is TGTGCCAGCAGTTTCCGGGTAACTGAAGCTTTCTTT. It yields the protein CASSFRVTEAFF. This chain uses TRBV12-3 or TRBV12-4 with TRBJ1-1; D is unresolved. Trimming pared 3 bases from V and 5 bases from J, leaving 7 bases between. The CDR3 has 12 residues.

The chain joins TRBV6-2 or TRBV6-3 to TRBJ2-7; 11 bases line up with TRBD1. The CDR3 runs to 14 residues. V trimming: 5 bases; J trimming: 5 bases; junction bases outside the gene matches: 5. Germline V lookup: CDR1 MNHEY, CDR2 SVGEGT. This CDR3 is CASSRTGGRNEQYF. DNA for the CDR3: TGTGCCAGCAGTCGGACAGGGGGCAGAAACGAGCAGTACTTC.

This clonotype was counted at least ten times. V usage is TRBV7-4 and J usage is TRBJ2-7; tentative D call: TRBD1 (6 bases). This CDR3 has 9 amino acids. Trimming shortened V by 9 bases and J by 7 bases, and 7 bases separated the two germline ends. Germline-derived CDR1 and CDR2 are SGHVT and SQSDAQ. CDR3 sequence: CARRGEQYF. The CDR3 DNA reads as TGTGCCAGAAGGGGGGAGCAGTACTTC. Full variable domain (remainder filled in from reference TRBV7-4 and TRBJ2-7): GAGVSQSPRYKVAKRGRDVALRCDSISGHVTLYWYRQTLGQGSEVLTYSQSDAQRDKSGRPSGRFSAERPERSVSTLKIQRTEQGDSAVYLCARRGEQYFGPGTRLTVT.

This clonotype appeared many times. The chain recombines TRBV7-2 with TRBJ1-3; D uncertain. The germline gives CDR1 SGHTA, CDR2 FQGNSA. CDR3 length equals 14 residues. V was clipped by 5 bases and J by 2 bases, with 10 bases between them. CDR3 loop: CASSPGWAGNTIYF. The CDR3 DNA reads TGTGCCAGCAGCCCTGGATGGGCTGGAAACACCATATATTTT.